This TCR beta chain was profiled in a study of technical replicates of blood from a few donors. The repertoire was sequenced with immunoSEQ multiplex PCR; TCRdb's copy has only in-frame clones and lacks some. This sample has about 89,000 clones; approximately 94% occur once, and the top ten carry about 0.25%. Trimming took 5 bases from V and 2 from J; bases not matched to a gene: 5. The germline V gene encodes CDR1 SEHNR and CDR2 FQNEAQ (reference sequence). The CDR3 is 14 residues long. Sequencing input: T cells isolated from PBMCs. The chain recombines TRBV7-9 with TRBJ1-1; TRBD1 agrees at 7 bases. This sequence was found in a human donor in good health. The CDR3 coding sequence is TGTGCCAGCAGCCGACAGGGAGTAAACACTGAAGCTTTCTTT. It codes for CASSRQGVNTEAFF.